This T cell receptor (beta chain) was captured in a study of response to subunit inactivated influenza vaccine. Whole-study results and caveats: Authors suggested few new T cells are recruited by each seasonal influenza vaccination.

The CDR3 is made up of 12 amino acids. Trimming left V 6 bases short and J 6 bases short, with 11 bases between. At least ten counts were recorded for this clonotype. The antigen is undetermined. TCRdb reprocessed the RT-PCR reads with MiXCR, giving one entry per CDR3 protein. The sample contains a few hundred thousand distinct CDR3 sequences, 6% to 9% of which appear only once. The rearrangement uses TRBV12-3 or TRBV12-4 and TRBJ1-1; the D gene is possibly TRBD1 (6 bases). The receptor comes from a man in his fifties or sixties who received an inactivated influenza vaccine. This material consisted of PBMCs from blood, taken around 25 months after vaccination. CDR3 coding DNA: TGTGCCAGCAGCCAAAACAGGGCTGAAGCTTTCTTT. Residues: CASSQNRAEAFF.